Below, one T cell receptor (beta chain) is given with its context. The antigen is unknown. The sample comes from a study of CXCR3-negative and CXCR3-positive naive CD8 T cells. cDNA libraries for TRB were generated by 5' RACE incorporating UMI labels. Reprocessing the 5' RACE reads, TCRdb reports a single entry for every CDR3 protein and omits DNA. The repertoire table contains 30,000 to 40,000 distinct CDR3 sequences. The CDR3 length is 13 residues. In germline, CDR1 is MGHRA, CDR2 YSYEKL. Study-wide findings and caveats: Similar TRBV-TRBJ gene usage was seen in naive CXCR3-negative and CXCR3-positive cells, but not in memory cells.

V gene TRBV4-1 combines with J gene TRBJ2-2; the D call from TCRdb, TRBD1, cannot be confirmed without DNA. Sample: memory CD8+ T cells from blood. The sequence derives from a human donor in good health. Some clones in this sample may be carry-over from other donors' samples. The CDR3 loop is CASSQEGGGELFF.